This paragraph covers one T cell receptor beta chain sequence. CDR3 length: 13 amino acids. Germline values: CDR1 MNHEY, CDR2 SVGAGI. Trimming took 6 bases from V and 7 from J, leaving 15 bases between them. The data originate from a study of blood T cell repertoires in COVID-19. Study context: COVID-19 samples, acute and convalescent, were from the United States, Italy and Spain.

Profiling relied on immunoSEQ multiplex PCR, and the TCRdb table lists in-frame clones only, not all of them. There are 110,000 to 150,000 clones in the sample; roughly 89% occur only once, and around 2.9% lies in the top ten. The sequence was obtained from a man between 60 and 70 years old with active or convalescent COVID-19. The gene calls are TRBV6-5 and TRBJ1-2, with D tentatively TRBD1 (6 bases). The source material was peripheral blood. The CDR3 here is CASRSPGAGGYTF. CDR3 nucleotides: TGTGCCAGCAGGTCTCCAGGGGCGGGTGGCTACACCTTC.